The subject of this entry is one T cell receptor beta chain. TCRdb keeps only in-frame clones here, not all; method: immunoSEQ multiplex PCR. Of 250,000 to 300,000 clones in the sample, over 70% were seen once. These data originate in a study of control samples from healthy donors and cancer patients. The sequence was obtained from a woman aged 55-70 years with lung cancer. The sample taken for sequencing was PBMCs.

CDR3 loop: CAIKGQSLFNEQFF. The CDR3 DNA reads as TGTGCCATCAAGGGACAGAGCCTCTTCAATGAGCAGTTCTTC. The chain couples TRBV10-3 to TRBJ2-1, with 7 bases fitting TRBD1. This CDR3 comprises 14 residues. Germline CDR1 is ENHRY and CDR2 is SYGVKD. V dropped 7 bases and J dropped 6; count of bases not matched to a gene: 9.